This TCR beta chain was sequenced in a study of shared clonotypes between healthy human individuals (dated by TCRdb to 2019 to 2021). About the full investigation: The cohort included three men and two women between 18 and 49 years of age. To estimate repertoire size and how much clonotypes are shared between individuals, the study performed deep sequencing of blood TCR repertoires from roughly five healthy adults. Different laboratories and diverse techniques were used to prepare libraries and sequence TCR repertoires, to increase sequencing depth and limit assay-specific biases. Between about 0.8 and 9.5 billion PBMCs per donor were obtained by leukapheresis. Paper-wide results and their limitations: The genetic and exposure-history diversity represented was limited by the small number of donors. Sampling was limited to blood, and TCR repertoires in tissue likely differ from TCR repertoires in blood. Based on pairwise subsampling, the degree of clonotype sharing among donors was expected to be affected by sequencing depth.

Healthy HIV-negative adults with no recently reported acute infections or vaccinations were included as donors. Every donor was a Caucasian adult residing in Nashville, Tennessee, USA. In the unsorted samples, roughly 90 million PBMCs were counted, and genomic DNA was extracted using the QIAamp DNA Blood Mini kit. Blood was collected by leukapheresis, and PBMCs were isolated by Ficoll-Histopaque density gradient centrifugation and then cryopreserved in liquid nitrogen vapor phase. Measured from the cysteine to the phenylalanine, the CDR3 is 14 residues long. Only CDR3 DNA is held: 42 bases, read in frame from base 1. CDR1 SGHTA and CDR2 FQGTGA are derived from the germline V gene. V and J are truncated by 1 base and 4 bases respectively, leaving an intervening sequence of 10 bases. Using the deep immunoSEQ assay, multiplex PCR amplified TCR CDR3 regions from genomic DNA. Extracted genomic DNA from each cell subset was spread evenly across all wells of several immunoSEQ 96-well plates, with each plate serving as a replicate. For unsorted PBMC, 250 to 350 ng of genomic DNA, equivalent to 30,000 to 35,000 T cell genomes, went into each replicate PCR. Ten immunoSEQ deep assay plates were used to sequence unsorted PBMC genomic DNA. Purified libraries were quantified with a Qubit 3.0 fluorometer, sized on a Bioanalyzer 2100, and re-quantified with the KAPA Library Quantification kit. Each immunoSEQ 96-well plate was sequenced on its own single-read 150-cycle Illumina NextSeq 550 flow cell. Per the source publication's procedure: Because only junctional sequences without quality scores were contained in the immunoSEQ output, filtering matching that applied to full-length reads could not be performed. To assign V/J genes and CDR3, sequences were annotated using PyIR, a Python wrapper for IgBLAST v1.9, with IMGT germline references. Reads were removed for weak V/J assignments (E-value above 1e-6), missing CDR3, stop codons, out-of-frame junctions, or ambiguous translated residues. V3J clonotypes were defined by identical inferred V gene, J gene, and CDR3 amino acid sequence. Percentage overlap between repertoires was computed as shared unique clonotypes divided by the size of the smaller repertoire. Three approaches were used to assess repertoire richness: RTK rarefaction, the Chao1 estimator, and Recon v2.1 estimates of unobserved clonotypes. Not all clones reach the TCRdb copy of this immuneACCESS table, which keeps in-frame sequences only. Checked studies attribute under half of the gap to unresolved V genes and leave the rest unexplained. V and J calls and clone size are copied from that table; D and trimming were computed from the DNA. Recorded for this sample are approximately 460,000 clones; 75% to 80% of them occurred a single time. The ten top clones hold around 13% of the sample.

Comments on this clone: Its cognate antigen has yet to be identified. Within one base of it there is no much larger clone, and no base qualities were kept.

The material sequenced was PBMCs. The receptor's source is a woman between 40 and 55 years old in good health. Some clones in this sample may be carry-over from other donors' samples. The chain is assembled from TRBV7-3 and TRBJ1-1, with an unclear D gene assignment. This receptor carries the CDR3 CASSLSSSSTEAFF. The DNA is TGTGCCAGCAGCTTAAGCTCTTCGAGCACTGAAGCTTTCTTT.